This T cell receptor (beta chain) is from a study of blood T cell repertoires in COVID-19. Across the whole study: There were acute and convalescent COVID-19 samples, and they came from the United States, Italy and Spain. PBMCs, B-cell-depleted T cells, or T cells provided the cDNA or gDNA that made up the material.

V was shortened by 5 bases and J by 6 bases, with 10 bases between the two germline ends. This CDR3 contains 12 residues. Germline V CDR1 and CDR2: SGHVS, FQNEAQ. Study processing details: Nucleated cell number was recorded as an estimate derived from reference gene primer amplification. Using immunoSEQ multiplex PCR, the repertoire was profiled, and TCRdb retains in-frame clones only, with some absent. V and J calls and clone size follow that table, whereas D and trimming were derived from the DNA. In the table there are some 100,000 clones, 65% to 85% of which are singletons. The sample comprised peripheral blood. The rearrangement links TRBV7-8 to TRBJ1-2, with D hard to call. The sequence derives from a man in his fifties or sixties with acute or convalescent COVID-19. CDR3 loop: CASSPRSNGYTF. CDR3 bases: TGTGCCAGCAGCCCCAGATCCAATGGCTACACCTTC.